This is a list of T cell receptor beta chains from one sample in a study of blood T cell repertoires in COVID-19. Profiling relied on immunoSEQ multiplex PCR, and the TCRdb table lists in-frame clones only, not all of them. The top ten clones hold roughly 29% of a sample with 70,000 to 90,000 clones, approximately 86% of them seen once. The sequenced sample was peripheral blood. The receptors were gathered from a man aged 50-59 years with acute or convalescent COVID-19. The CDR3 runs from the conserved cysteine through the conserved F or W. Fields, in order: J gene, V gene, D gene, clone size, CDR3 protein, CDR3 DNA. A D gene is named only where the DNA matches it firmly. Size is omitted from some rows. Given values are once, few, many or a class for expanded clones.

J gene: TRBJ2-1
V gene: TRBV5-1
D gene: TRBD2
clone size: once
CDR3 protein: CASSFSGGAENEQFF
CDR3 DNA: TGCGCCAGCAGCTTTAGCGGGGGGGCCGAGAATGAGCAGTTCTTC

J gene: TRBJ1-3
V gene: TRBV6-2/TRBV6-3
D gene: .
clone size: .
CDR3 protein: CASSYPQVGAGNTIYF
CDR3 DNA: TGTGCCAGCAGTTACCCGCAGGTGGGCGCTGGAAACACCATATATTTT

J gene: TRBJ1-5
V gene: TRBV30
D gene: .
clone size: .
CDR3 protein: CACGMSQPQHF
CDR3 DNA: TGTGCCTGCGGGATGAGCCAGCCCCAGCATTTT

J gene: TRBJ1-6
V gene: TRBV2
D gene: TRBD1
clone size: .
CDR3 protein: CASRRGMEGANKPLHF
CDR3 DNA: TGTGCCAGCAGGAGAGGGATGGAGGGGGCGAATAAACCCCTCCACTTT

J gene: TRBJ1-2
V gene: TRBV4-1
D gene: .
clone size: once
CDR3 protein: CASSHPGTSYGYTF
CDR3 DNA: TGCGCCAGCAGCCATCCGGGAACATCTTATGGCTACACCTTC

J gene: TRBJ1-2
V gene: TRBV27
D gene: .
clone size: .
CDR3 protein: CASKQGAYGYTF
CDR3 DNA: TGTGCCAGCAAGCAGGGCGCCTATGGCTACACCTTC

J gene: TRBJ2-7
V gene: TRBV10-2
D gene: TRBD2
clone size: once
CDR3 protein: CASSAGGLSYEQYF
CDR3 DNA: TGCGCCAGCAGTGCGGGGGGACTGTCCTACGAGCAGTACTTC

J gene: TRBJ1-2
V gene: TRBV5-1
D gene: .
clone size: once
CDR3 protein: CASSLDDNYGYTF
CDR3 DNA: TGCGCCAGCAGCTTGGACGACAATTATGGCTACACCTTC

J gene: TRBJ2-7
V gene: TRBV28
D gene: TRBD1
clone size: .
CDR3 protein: CASSLTGTADEQYF
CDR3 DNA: TGTGCCAGCAGTCTAACCGGGACAGCGGACGAGCAGTACTTC

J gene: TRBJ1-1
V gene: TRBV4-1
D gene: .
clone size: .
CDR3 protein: CASSTPNLNTEAFF
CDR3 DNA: TGCGCCAGCAGCACCCCGAACTTGAACACTGAAGCTTTCTTT

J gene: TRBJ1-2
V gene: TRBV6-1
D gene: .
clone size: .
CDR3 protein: CASSEGSGVQYGYTF
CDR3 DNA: TGTGCCAGCAGTGAAGGGTCAGGGGTTCAGTATGGCTACACCTTC

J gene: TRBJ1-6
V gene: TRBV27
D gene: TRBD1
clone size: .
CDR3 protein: CASSLSTGGFSPLHF
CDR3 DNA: TGTGCCAGCAGTTTATCGACAGGGGGCTTTTCACCCCTCCACTTT

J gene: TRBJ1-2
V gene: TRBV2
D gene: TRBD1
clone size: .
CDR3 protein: CASSVDRAGYTF
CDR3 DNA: TGTGCCAGCAGTGTGGACAGGGCTGGCTACACCTTC

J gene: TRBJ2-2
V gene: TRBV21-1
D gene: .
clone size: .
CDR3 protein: CASSPTASQDGGNTGELFF
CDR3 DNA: TGTGCCAGCAGCCCTACCGCGTCACAGGACGGGGGTAACACCGGGGAGCTGTTTTTT

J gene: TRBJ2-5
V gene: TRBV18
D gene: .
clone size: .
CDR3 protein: CASSRQEETQYF
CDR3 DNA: TGTGCCAGCTCACGTCAGGAAGAGACCCAGTACTTC

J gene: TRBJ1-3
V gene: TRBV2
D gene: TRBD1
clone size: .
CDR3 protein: CASSDRDRGSGNTIYF
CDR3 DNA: TGTGCCAGCAGCGATCGGGACAGGGGTTCTGGAAACACCATATATTTT

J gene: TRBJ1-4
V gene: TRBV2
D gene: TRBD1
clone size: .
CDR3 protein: CASSGGQGGNEKLFF
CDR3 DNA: TGTGCCAGCAGTGGCGGACAGGGGGGGAATGAAAAACTGTTTTTT

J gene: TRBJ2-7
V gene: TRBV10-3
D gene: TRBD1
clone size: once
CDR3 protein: CAISATGDEQYF
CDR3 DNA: TGTGCCATCAGCGCGACAGGGGACGAGCAGTACTTC

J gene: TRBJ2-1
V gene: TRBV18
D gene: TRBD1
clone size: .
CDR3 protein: CASSPPTGKPDNEQFF
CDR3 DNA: TGTGCCAGCTCACCCCCGACAGGGAAACCCGACAATGAGCAGTTCTTC